The 23 T cell receptor beta chains presented below share a single source sample, sequenced in a study of cytomegalovirus exposure and HLA in healthy donors. PCR primers comprised 60 Vbeta and 13 Jbeta primers. The protocol was immunoSEQ multiplex PCR, while the TCRdb copy is restricted to in-frame clones and leaves out a portion. The profile shows 110,000 to 150,000 clones, 60% to 80% of them singletons. Sequencing was done on a sample of PBMCs. The receptors originated from a male donor in good health and CMV-seronegative.

The chain recombines TRBV6-5 with TRBJ2-5, with 7 bases matching TRBD2. Germline trimming cut 1 base from V and 5 bases from J; bases unmatched to any gene: 7. The germline V gene has CDR1 MNHEY and CDR2 SVGAGI. This CDR3 is 15 amino acids long. The DNA of the CDR3 is TGTGCCAGCAGTTACTTTACCGGGACTACCGAGACCCAGTACTTC. It specifies CASSYFTGTTETQYF.

This chain joins TRBV5-1 and TRBJ2-7; 7 nucleotides agree with TRBD1. The CDR3 runs 15 residues. J lost 0 bases, V lost 0 bases, and 3 bases had no gene match. Germline assignment: CDR1 SGHRS and CDR2 YFSETQ. CDR3 region: CASSLDPGGSYEQYF. For the CDR3, the DNA is TGCGCCAGCAGCTTGGATCCAGGGGGCTCCTACGAGCAGTACTTC.

In this sample, this clone turned up a few times. CDR3 amino acids: CASSFQGLGEQFF. CDR3 nucleotides: TGTGCCAGCAGTTTCCAGGGGCTAGGGGAGCAGTTCTTC. The genes are TRBV7-2 and TRBJ2-1; D possibly corresponds to TRBD1 (6 bases). The CDR3 is made up of 13 amino acids. Germline V CDR1 and CDR2: SGHTA, FQGNSA. V gave up 6 bases and J gave up 10 bases, with 16 bases separating them. Looking up the rest from reference TRBV7-2 and TRBJ2-1 gives the full variable domain: GAGVSQSPSNKVTEKGKDVELRCDPISGHTALYWYRQSLGQGLEFLIYFQGNSAPDKSGLPSDRFSAERTGGSVSTLTIQRTQQEDSAVYLCASSFQGLGEQFFGPGTRLTVL.

The gene calls are TRBV9 and TRBJ1-3; TRBD1 matches at 9 bases. The CDR3 totals 14 residues. From germline, CDR1 is SGDLS and CDR2 YYNGEE. J gave up 4 bases and V 3 bases, and 2 bases lay outside the gene matches. The CDR3 is CASSATGGGNTIYF. The DNA for the CDR3 is TGTGCCAGCAGCGCAACAGGGGGCGGAAACACCATATATTTT. The variable domain in full, with the rest retrieved from reference TRBV9 and TRBJ1-3, is DSGVTQTPKHLITATGQRVTLRCSPRSGDLSVYWYQQSLDQGLQFLIQYYNGEERAKGNILERFSAQQFPDLHSELNLSSLELGDSALYFCASSATGGGNTIYFGEGSWLTVV.

Turning to this clone: Other DNA variants within this sample encode the same CDR3. CDR3 DNA sequence: TGTGCCAGCAGTTTAGCCGCGGGCCGCTATGGCTACACCTTC. Protein product: CASSLAAGRYGYTF. The chain recombines TRBV27 with TRBJ1-2; D remains ambiguous. Deletions cut 2 bases from V and 4 bases from J, with 11 bases between. The germline V gene encodes CDR1 MNHEY and CDR2 SMNVEV (reference sequence). CDR3 length: 14 residues.

The V call is TRBV5-1, the J call TRBJ2-1, with 7 bases aligning to TRBD1. V lost 0 bases and J lost 4; bases outside the gene matches: 1. Germline V gene sequence: CDR1 SGHRS, CDR2 YFSETQ. This CDR3 spans 14 amino acids. In DNA, the CDR3 is TGCGCCAGCAGCTTGGGACAGGGATACAATGAGCAGTTCTTC. Translation gives CASSLGQGYNEQFF. The full variable domain, its missing parts supplied by reference TRBV5-1 and TRBJ2-1, is KAGVTQTPRYLIKTRGQQVTLSCSPISGHRSVSWYQQTPGQGLQFLFEYFSETQRNKGNFPGRFSGRQFSNSRSEMNVSTLELGDSALYLCASSLGQGYNEQFFGPGTRLTVL.

V and J are TRBV4-1 and TRBJ2-2; TRBD2 is a possible D gene (6 bases). V was cut by 0 bases and J by 6 bases, with 8 bases left in between. This CDR3 comprises 14 residues. CDR1 and CDR2 from the germline V gene are MGHRA and YSYEKL. The CDR3 DNA sequence: TGCGCCAGCAGCCAAGATTGGGGGGCCGGGGAGCTGTTTTTT. Its translation is CASSQDWGAGELFF.

The V call is TRBV25-1, the J call TRBJ1-6; tentatively, D is TRBD1 (5 bases). The V and J ends lost 4 bases and 11 bases respectively, with 15 bases between them. The length of the CDR3 is 14 residues. Germline V gene lookup returns CDR1 MGHDK and CDR2 SYGVNS. This CDR3 reads CASSVGLTVTPLHF. DNA of the CDR3: TGTGCCAGCAGTGTGGGCTTGACAGTCACACCCCTCCACTTT.

V is TRBV29-1 and J is TRBJ2-1, with 7 bases identical to TRBD1. Germline V CDR1 and CDR2: SQVTM, ANQGSEA. The CDR3 loop spans 12 amino acids. The V segment lost 8 bases and the J segment 4 bases; nucleotides outside the gene matches: 5. As DNA, the CDR3 is TGCAGCTATAGGGGGCCTTACAATGAGCAGTTCTTC. Amino acid sequence: CSYRGPYNEQFF.

This clone was recorded a few times. J is TRBJ2-1 and V is TRBV27; TRBD2 aligns across 11 bases. The CDR3 is made up of 16 amino acids. Germline V CDR1 and CDR2: MNHEY, SMNVEV (reference sequence). J gave up 6 bases and V 5 bases, and 9 bases lay outside the gene matches. The CDR3 here is CASSPNRLAGSNEQFF. DNA for the CDR3: TGTGCCAGCAGTCCCAACCGACTAGCGGGAAGCAATGAGCAGTTCTTC.

The chain links TRBV9 to TRBJ2-3; the match to TRBD2 covers 12 bases. The CDR3 covers 15 residues. V gave up 2 bases and J gave up 8 bases; unmatched junction bases: 6. Germline V gene data show CDR1 as SGDLS and CDR2 as YYNGEE. In DNA, the CDR3 is TGTGCCAGCAGCGTGACTAGCGGGAGTTCGGCTACGCAGTATTTT. Amino acid sequence: CASSVTSGSSATQYF.

The genes are TRBV5-1 and TRBJ1-1, with D hard to call. Germline-derived CDR1 and CDR2 are SGHRS and YFSETQ. Trimming stripped 6 bases from V and 2 bases from J, with 17 bases between. The CDR3 sequence is 15 residues long. CDR3 sequence: CASTLGVPGNTEAFF. As DNA, the CDR3 is TGCGCCAGCACCCTCGGGGTACCAGGCAACACTGAAGCTTTCTTT. The full variable domain, rest sourced from reference TRBV5-1 and TRBJ1-1, is KAGVTQTPRYLIKTRGQQVTLSCSPISGHRSVSWYQQTPGQGLQFLFEYFSETQRNKGNFPGRFSGRQFSNSRSEMNVSTLELGDSALYLCASTLGVPGNTEAFFGQGTRLTVV.

This clone came up a few times. The V gene is TRBV10-2, the J gene TRBJ1-1; 7 nucleotides align to TRBD1. The V and J ends lost 3 bases and 1 base, in that order; junction bases with no gene match: 5. Germline assignment: CDR1 WSHSY and CDR2 SAAADI. This CDR3 has 15 amino acids. CDR3 nucleotides: TGCGCCAGCAGTGATCCTGGGACAGCGAACACTGAAGCTTTCTTT. It encodes CASSDPGTANTEAFF.

The chain combines TRBV18 with TRBJ1-1, with TRBD1 as a possible D gene (5 bases). Per germline, CDR1 KGHSH and CDR2 LQKENI. Trimming took 6 bases from V and 1 from J, leaving 9 bases between them. The CDR3 has 13 amino acids. The CDR3 sequence is CASSRGKNTEAFF. The DNA for the CDR3 is TGTGCCAGCTCGCGGGGGAAGAACACTGAAGCTTTCTTT.

V and J are TRBV6-5 and TRBJ1-1; no firm D call. The CDR3 extends over 13 amino acids. The germline CDR1 and CDR2 sequences are MNHEY and SVGAGI. Trimming removed 4 bases at V and 1 base at J, with 7 bases between. Here the CDR3 DNA reads TGTGCCAGCAGTTCAAACACGAACACTGAAGCTTTCTTT. It encodes CASSSNTNTEAFF.

This clone was found a few times. The chain is built from TRBV15 and TRBJ2-6; 9 nucleotides agree with TRBD2. J was trimmed by 0 bases and V by 8 bases; bases with no gene match: 11. Germline values: CDR1 LNHNV, CDR2 YYDKDF (reference sequence). This CDR3 spans 18 amino acids. CDR3 protein: CATGGERGDSSGANVLTF. The CDR3, as DNA: TGTGCCACCGGGGGGGAGCGGGGGGACTCCTCTGGGGCCAACGTCCTGACTTTC.

The chain joins TRBV6-5 to TRBJ2-1; TRBD2 might be the D (6 bases). CDR3 size: 15 residues. V was clipped by 6 bases and J by 4 bases, with 16 bases between them. CDR1 and CDR2 (germline): MNHEY, SVGAGI. The CDR3 DNA is TGTGCCAGCAGCCCCACTTTAGGAGGGTACAATGAGCAGTTCTTC. Protein: CASSPTLGGYNEQFF.

The rearrangement uses TRBV11-2 and TRBJ2-3; 13 bases are a match to TRBD2. Germline V gene data show CDR1 as SGHAT and CDR2 as FQNNGV. The trim removed 11 bases at V and 3 bases at J, leaving 5 bases unmatched. The CDR3 is 14 amino acids. This chain's CDR3 is CAGRLAGGTDTQYF. The CDR3 DNA follows: TGTGCCGGAAGACTAGCGGGAGGAACAGATACGCAGTATTTT. The full variable domain, its missing parts supplied by reference TRBV11-2 and TRBJ2-3, is EAGVAQSPRYKIIEKRQSVAFWCNPISGHATLYWYQQILGQGPKLLIQFQNNGVVDDSQLPKDRFSAERLKGVDSTLKIQPAKLEDSAVYLCAGRLAGGTDTQYFGPGTRLTVL.

The chain couples TRBV10-2 to TRBJ2-3; a possible D gene is TRBD1 (6 bases). Trimming removed 4 bases from V and 5 bases from J, with 10 bases in between. The V gene's germline CDR1 is WSHSY and CDR2 SAAADI. The CDR3 is made up of 13 amino acids. The CDR3 DNA follows: TGCGCCAGCAGTGCCTTAGGGGGAGATACGCAGTATTTT. Its protein product is CASSALGGDTQYF.

As for this clone: Sequence at one end of the junction differs from germline and may be a read error. As DNA, the CDR3 is TGCGCCAGCAGCCCATCCCGGGACAGGTCCTCTGGGGCCAACGGCCTGACTTTC. This sequence encodes CASSPSRDRSSGANGLTF. This chain links TRBV5-1 with TRBJ2-6, with 8 positions matching TRBD1. Germline V gene data show CDR1 as SGHRS and CDR2 as YFSETQ. The CDR3 has 18 residues.

To note about this clone: Compared with germline, one end of the junction differs, possibly owing to a read error. The rearrangement uses TRBV7-7 and TRBJ2-5; no clear D gene. Germline assignment: CDR1 SSHAT and CDR2 FNYEAQ (reference sequence). This CDR3 spans 15 amino acids. This CDR3 reads CASSLVSGHGETQYF. CDR3 coding DNA: TGTGCTAGCAGCTTAGTGTCCGGTCACGGTGAGACCCAGTACTTC.

The CDR3 protein is CASSYGGANYGYTF. The CDR3, as DNA: TGCGCCAGCAGCTACGGGGGAGCTAACTATGGCTACACCTTC. The rearrangement uses TRBV5-1 and TRBJ1-2; the D gene is possibly TRBD1 (5 bases). This CDR3 region has 14 residues. The germline V and J ends were trimmed by 3 bases and 0 bases, with 9 bases remaining between them. Germline V gene sequence: CDR1 SGHRS, CDR2 YFSETQ.

The chain has TRBV11-2 and TRBJ2-5; 7 bases are a match to TRBD1. Trimming at V came to 1 base and at J to 4 bases, leaving 6 bases not matched to a gene. The CDR3 totals 15 residues. Germline CDR1 and CDR2: SGHAT and FQNNGV. DNA of the CDR3: TGTGCCAGCAGCTTAGGGACAGGTGGTAGAGAGACCCAGTACTTC. As protein: CASSLGTGGRETQYF.